Shown below are 22 T cell receptor beta chains from a single sample sequenced in a study of OX40 agonist ivuxolimab in advanced cancers. Generated by immunoSEQ multiplex PCR, the TCRdb table keeps only in-frame clones and is missing some. This sample carries about 120,000 clones, 85% to 90% of them seen once, and the ten largest clones take around 0.53%. The sequencing here drew on CD4+ or CD8+ T cells sorted from blood, taken in a trial of the OX40 agonist ivuxolimab. These receptors all come from an adult with an advanced solid tumor such as melanoma, head and neck, liver or kidney cancer.

This sequence joins TRBV5-6 and TRBJ1-4; 8 positions match TRBD1. V lost 4 bases to trimming and J lost 4 bases; unmatched junction nucleotides: 6. Germline V gene sequence: CDR1 SGHDT, CDR2 YYEEEE. There are 15 residues in the CDR3. The CDR3 DNA sequence: TGTGCCAGCAGCGCCGGGACAGGATATAATGAAAAACTGTTTTTT. The encoded protein is CASSAGTGYNEKLFF.

The chain employs TRBV28 and TRBJ2-1, with 7 bases identical to TRBD1. Losses at the gene ends were 7 bases for V and 3 bases for J; bases not matched to a gene: 9. Germline lookup yields CDR1 MDHEN and CDR2 SYDVKM. CDR3 length: 15 residues. CDR3 protein: CASKGRDRDYNEQFF. The CDR3 DNA is TGTGCCAGCAAGGGCCGGGACAGAGACTACAATGAGCAGTTCTTC.

The chain links TRBV27 to TRBJ2-7; weak D call: TRBD1 (5 bases). This CDR3 has 13 residues. The V and J ends lost 5 bases and 6 bases respectively, with 14 bases between them. Germline CDR1 and CDR2: MNHEY and SMNVEV (reference sequence). CDR3 sequence (DNA): TGTGCCAGCAGTCCGACAGTCCTGCGCGAGCAGTACTTC. Amino acid sequence: CASSPTVLREQYF.

The V gene is TRBV29-1, the J gene TRBJ2-3; D not certain. The CDR3 totals 12 residues. V was shortened by 4 bases and J by 1 base, with 6 bases between the two germline ends. Germline lookup yields CDR1 SQVTM and CDR2 ANQGSEA. CDR3: CSVVGRTDTQYF. The CDR3 coding sequence is TGCAGCGTTGTCGGCCGCACAGATACGCAGTATTTT.

The V call is TRBV7-2, the J call TRBJ1-1, with D uncertain. Germline V gene lookup returns CDR1 SGHTA and CDR2 FQGNSA. The CDR3 length is 13 residues. V shed 3 bases and J shed 6 bases, with 11 bases lying between them. CDR3 sequence (DNA): TGTGCCAGCAGCTTGAATGAGGGATCTGAAGCTTTCTTT. Translated: CASSLNEGSEAFF.

This sequence joins TRBV2 and TRBJ2-6; D tentatively fits TRBD1 or TRBD2 (5 bases each). The CDR3 loop spans 16 amino acids. Trimming took off 5 bases at V and 2 bases at J, with 13 bases between the two ends. Germline V gene sequence: CDR1 SNHLY, CDR2 FYNNEI. The CDR3 loop reads CASSHFWGPGANVLTF. The CDR3 DNA sequence: TGTGCCAGCAGTCATTTTTGGGGACCTGGGGCCAACGTCCTGACTTTC.

The V call is TRBV18, the J call TRBJ2-3, with TRBD2 as a possible D gene (5 bases). Between the trimmed V and J ends, which lost 0 bases and 2 bases, there was a span of 15 bases. The germline gives CDR1 KGHSH, CDR2 LQKENI. The CDR3 is 17 amino acids. CDR3 DNA sequence: TGTGCCAGCTCACCACCGAAGCTGGGGAGTCCCACAGATACGCAGTATTTT. Translating it yields CASSPPKLGSPTDTQYF.

V is TRBV5-4 and J is TRBJ2-3; D may be TRBD2 (7 bases). Germline V gene lookup returns CDR1 SGHNT and CDR2 YYREEE (reference sequence). Trimming removed 0 bases from V and 0 bases from J, with 11 bases in between. This CDR3 comprises 16 residues. CDR3 nucleotide sequence: TGTGCCAGCAGCTTGGCCGGGGGGCAGAGCACAGATACGCAGTATTTT. As protein: CASSLAGGQSTDTQYF. Complete variable domain (other parts from reference TRBV5-4 and TRBJ2-3): ETGVTQSPTHLIKTRGQQVTLRCSSQSGHNTVSWYQQALGQGPQFIFQYYREEENGRGNFPPRFSGLQFPNYSSELNVNALELDDSALYLCASSLAGGQSTDTQYFGPGTRLTVL.

The chain is built from TRBV7-9 and TRBJ1-1; tentatively, D is TRBD1 (6 bases). CDR1 is SEHNR, CDR2 FQNEAQ, per germline (reference sequence). V was shortened by 0 bases and J by 3 bases, with 14 bases between the two germline ends. This CDR3 has 16 amino acids. The CDR3 region is CASSLARQGKDTEAFF. CDR3 nucleotide sequence: TGTGCCAGCAGCTTAGCTAGGCAGGGGAAGGACACTGAAGCTTTCTTT.

The rearrangement uses TRBV30 and TRBJ2-3; 8 bases fit TRBD2. J gave up 9 bases and V 4 bases, and 15 bases lay outside the gene matches. The CDR3 has 15 amino acids. Germline CDR1 and CDR2: GTSNPN and SVGIG (reference sequence). Here the CDR3 DNA reads TGTGCCTGGATCCCGCGGGGGGCTCTGGGGTCGACGCAGTATTTT. This translates into CAWIPRGALGSTQYF.

This clone occurred a few times. The chain joins TRBV6-1 to TRBJ2-1; TRBD2 agrees at 7 bases. Germline loops: CDR1 MNHNS, CDR2 SASEGT. The CDR3 runs 13 residues. Trimming took 0 bases from V and 15 from J; bases not matched to a gene: 8. The CDR3 spells CASSEAGRGGVFF. The CDR3 DNA reads as TGTGCCAGCAGTGAAGCGGGGAGGGGAGGGGTGTTCTTC.

The chain carries TRBV5-1 and TRBJ1-1; 8 nucleotides match TRBD1. CDR1 and CDR2 (germline): SGHRS, YFSETQ. The CDR3 runs 14 residues. The J segment lost 0 bases and the V segment lost 4 bases, leaving 2 bases of the junction unmatched. CDR3: CASSATGVNTEAFF. In DNA form, the CDR3 reads TGCGCCAGCAGCGCGACAGGGGTGAACACTGAAGCTTTCTTT.

This sequence joins TRBV15 and TRBJ2-4, with 13 bases matching TRBD2. The CDR3 consists of 17 residues. J gave up 7 bases and V 4 bases, and 10 bases lay outside the gene matches. CDR1 is LNHNV, CDR2 YYDKDF, per germline (reference sequence). CDR3 in DNA: TGTGCCACCAGCACCTCAACGGGACTAGCGGGGACGAACATTCAGTACTTC. Translated: CATSTSTGLAGTNIQYF.

The chain carries TRBV5-6 and TRBJ2-4, with D hard to call. CDR1 and CDR2 from the germline V gene are SGHDT and YYEEEE. This CDR3 is 15 amino acids long. Trimming removed 1 base from V and 2 bases from J, with 10 bases in between. The CDR3 is CASSLRVATKNIQYF. In DNA form, the CDR3 reads TGTGCCAGCAGCTTGAGAGTTGCGACCAAAAACATTCAGTACTTC.

The V gene is TRBV5-1, the J gene TRBJ1-4; 12 bases map to TRBD1. The germline V gene has CDR1 SGHRS and CDR2 YFSETQ. The CDR3 consists of 14 residues. V lost 3 bases, J lost 11 bases, and 5 bases stayed unmatched. CDR3 sequence reads: CASSSTGTGGKLFF. The CDR3 DNA reads TGCGCCAGCAGCTCAACCGGGACAGGGGGCAAACTGTTTTTT. Together with reference TRBV5-1 and TRBJ1-4, the CDR3 gives the full variable domain: KAGVTQTPRYLIKTRGQQVTLSCSPISGHRSVSWYQQTPGQGLQFLFEYFSETQRNKGNFPGRFSGRQFSNSRSEMNVSTLELGDSALYLCASSSTGTGGKLFFGSGTQLSVL.

CDR3 protein: CASSFGQSYHEQYF. The DNA of the CDR3 is TGTGCCAGCAGCTTCGGACAGAGCTACCACGAGCAGTACTTC. This chain links TRBV5-4 with TRBJ2-7; D possibly corresponds to TRBD1 (6 bases). CDR1 is SGHNT and CDR2 is YYREEE in the germline V gene (reference sequence). This CDR3 has 14 residues. The germline V and J ends were trimmed by 2 bases and 5 bases, with 14 bases remaining between them.

This chain links TRBV2 with TRBJ1-6, with D maybe TRBD1 (6 bases). The CDR3 is 14 residues long. Germline V gene lookup returns CDR1 SNHLY and CDR2 FYNNEI. V was trimmed by 6 bases and J by 7 bases, leaving 13 bases between them. In nucleotides, the CDR3 is TGTGCCAGCAGGCGGGACATTATCAATTCACCCCTCCACTTT. Translating gives CASRRDIINSPLHF.

The genes are TRBV7-8 and TRBJ2-1; 11 bases are a match to TRBD2. This CDR3 is built from 16 residues. Germline V gives CDR1 SGHVS, CDR2 FQNEAQ. V gave up 0 bases and J gave up 9 bases; unmatched junction bases: 7. DNA of the CDR3: TGTGCCAGCAGCTTAGCGCTGTTAGCGGGGGGGGGTGAGCAGTTCTTC. Translation: CASSLALLAGGGEQFF.

CDR3 in DNA: TGTGCCAGCTCCCCCGGTTTGTACCAAGAGACCCAGTACTTC. Residues: CASSPGLYQETQYF. The V gene is TRBV18, the J gene TRBJ2-5; D gene uncertain. Deletions cut 6 bases from V and 0 bases from J, with 11 bases between. The CDR3 length is 14 residues. The germline CDR1 and CDR2 sequences are KGHSH and LQKENI.

V is TRBV10-3 and J is TRBJ2-1; D gene uncertain. The CDR3 is 14 amino acids. Germline lookup yields CDR1 ENHRY and CDR2 SYGVKD. V gave up 2 bases and J gave up 2 bases, with 7 bases separating them. The CDR3 region is CAISEGVAYNEQFF. For the CDR3, the DNA is TGTGCCATCAGTGAGGGGGTAGCCTACAATGAGCAGTTCTTC.

The chain employs TRBV6-6 and TRBJ1-2; no firm D call. The V end lost 4 bases, the J end lost 0 bases, and 9 bases lay between the germline ends. CDR1 and CDR2 from the germline V gene are MNHNY and SVGAGI (reference sequence). The CDR3 extends over 14 amino acids. CDR3 sequence: CASSWEQANYGYTF. CDR3 bases: TGTGCCAGCAGTTGGGAACAAGCTAACTATGGCTACACCTTC.

The chain recombines TRBV4-3 with TRBJ2-7; no clear D. Germline V gene lookup returns CDR1 LGHNA and CDR2 YSLEER. The CDR3 contains 15 residues. The germline V and J ends were trimmed by 0 bases and 2 bases, with 11 bases remaining between them. CDR3 in amino acids: CASSQELASTYEQYF. For the CDR3, the DNA is TGCGCCAGCAGCCAAGAATTAGCTTCTACCTACGAGCAGTACTTC.